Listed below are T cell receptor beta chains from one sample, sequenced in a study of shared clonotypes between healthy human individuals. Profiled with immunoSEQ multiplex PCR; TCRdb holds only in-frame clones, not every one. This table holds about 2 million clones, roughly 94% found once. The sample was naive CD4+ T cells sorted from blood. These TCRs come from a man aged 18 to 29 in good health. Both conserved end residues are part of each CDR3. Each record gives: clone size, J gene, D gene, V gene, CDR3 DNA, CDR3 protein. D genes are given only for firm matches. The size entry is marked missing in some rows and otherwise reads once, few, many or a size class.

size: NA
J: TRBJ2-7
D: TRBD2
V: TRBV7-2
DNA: TGTGCCAGCAGCCGCCAGGCGGGGGACCCCTACGAGCAGTACTTC
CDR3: CASSRQAGDPYEQYF

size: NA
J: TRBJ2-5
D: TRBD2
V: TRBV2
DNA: TGTGCCAGCAGAGCTGAATCTAGCGGGAGTGAGACCCAGTACTTC
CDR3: CASRAESSGSETQYF

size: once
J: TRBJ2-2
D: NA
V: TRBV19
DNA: TGTGCCAGTAGTGCCATTGGGGGCGGGGAGCTGTTTTTT
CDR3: CASSAIGGGELFF

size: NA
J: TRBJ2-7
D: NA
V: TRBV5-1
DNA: TGCGCCAGCAGCTTGGTTGGGACAACCTACGAGCAGTACTTC
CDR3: CASSLVGTTYEQYF

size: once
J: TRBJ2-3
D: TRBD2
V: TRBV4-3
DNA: TGCGCCAGCAGCCAGGGGGGAGCGGGAGGGTCAGATACGCAGTATTTT
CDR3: CASSQGGAGGSDTQYF

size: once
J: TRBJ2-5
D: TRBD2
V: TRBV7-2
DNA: TGTGCCAGCAGCTCGACTAGCGACGAGACCCAGTACTTC
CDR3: CASSSTSDETQYF

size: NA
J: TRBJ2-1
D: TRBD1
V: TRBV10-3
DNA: TGTGCCATCAGTGCTCCAGGGGGTTACAATGAGCAGTTCTTC
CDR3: CAISAPGGYNEQFF

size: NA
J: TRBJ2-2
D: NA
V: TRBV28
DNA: TGTGCCAGCAGTTTATACGGGGTAGGGACCGGGGAGCTGTTTTTT
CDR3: CASSLYGVGTGELFF

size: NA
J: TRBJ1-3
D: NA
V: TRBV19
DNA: TGTGCCAGTACCCTGACGGGGGCGTACACCATATATTTT
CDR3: CASTLTGAYTIYF

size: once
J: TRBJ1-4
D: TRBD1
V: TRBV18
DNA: TGTGCCAGCTCGATCCCACCCCCAGGGGGGAAACTGTTTTTT
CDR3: CASSIPPPGGKLFF

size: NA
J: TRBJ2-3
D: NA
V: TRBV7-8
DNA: TGTGCCAGCAGCTCGCCGAACACGCAGTATTTT
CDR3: CASSSPNTQYF

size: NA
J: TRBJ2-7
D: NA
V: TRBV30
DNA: TGTGCCTGGGCTGAGCGGTCTCACTACGAGCAGTACTTC
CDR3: CAWAERSHYEQYF

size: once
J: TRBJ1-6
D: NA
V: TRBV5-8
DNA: TGTGCCAGCAGCTCCGCTAACTCCTATAATTCACCCCTCCACTTT
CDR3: CASSSANSYNSPLHF

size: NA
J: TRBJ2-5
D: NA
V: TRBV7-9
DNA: TGTGCCAGCAGCTTAGCCGGGGGAACAGGGGCCCAAGAGACCCAGTACTTC
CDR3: CASSLAGGTGAQETQYF

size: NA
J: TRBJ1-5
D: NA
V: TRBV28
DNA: TGTGCCAGCAGTTTTATCTGGGACACCAATCAGCCCCAGCATTTT
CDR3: CASSFIWDTNQPQHF

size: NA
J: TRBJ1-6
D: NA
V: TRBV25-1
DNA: TGTGCCAGCAGTGATTTTTGGGGTTCACCCCTCCACTTT
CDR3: CASSDFWGSPLHF

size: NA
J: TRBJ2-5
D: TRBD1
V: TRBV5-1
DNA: TGCGCCAGCAGCTACCGGACAGGGATATACCAAGAGACCCAGTACTTC
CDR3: CASSYRTGIYQETQYF

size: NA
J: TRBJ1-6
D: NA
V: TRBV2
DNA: TGTGCCAGCGCTAGGACAGCCAATTCACCCCTCCACTTT
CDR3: CASARTANSPLHF